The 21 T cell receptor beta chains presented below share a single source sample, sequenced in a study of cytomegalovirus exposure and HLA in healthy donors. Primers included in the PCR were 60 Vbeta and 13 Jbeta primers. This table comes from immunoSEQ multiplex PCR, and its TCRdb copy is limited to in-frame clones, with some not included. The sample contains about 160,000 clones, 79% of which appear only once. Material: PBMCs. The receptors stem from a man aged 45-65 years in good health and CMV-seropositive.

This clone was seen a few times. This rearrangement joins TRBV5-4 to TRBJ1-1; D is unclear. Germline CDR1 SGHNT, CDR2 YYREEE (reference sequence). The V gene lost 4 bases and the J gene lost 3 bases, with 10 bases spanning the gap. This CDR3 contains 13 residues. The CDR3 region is CASSGRMDTEAFF. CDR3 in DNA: TGTGCCAGCAGCGGGAGAATGGACACTGAAGCTTTCTTT.

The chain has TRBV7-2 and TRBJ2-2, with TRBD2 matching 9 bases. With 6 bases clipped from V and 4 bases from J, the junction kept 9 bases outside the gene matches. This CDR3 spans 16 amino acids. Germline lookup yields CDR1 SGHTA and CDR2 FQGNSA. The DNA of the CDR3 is TGTGCCAGCAGTTCCCGGGCGGGAGGGCCCACCGGGGAGCTGTTTTTT. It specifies CASSSRAGGPTGELFF.

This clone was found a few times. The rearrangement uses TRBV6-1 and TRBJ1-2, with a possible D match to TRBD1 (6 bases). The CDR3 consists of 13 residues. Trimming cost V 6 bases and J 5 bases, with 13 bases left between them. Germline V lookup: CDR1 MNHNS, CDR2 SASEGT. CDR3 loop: CASRDGQRYGYTF. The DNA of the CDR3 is TGTGCCAGCAGGGATGGACAGCGATATGGCTACACCTTC.

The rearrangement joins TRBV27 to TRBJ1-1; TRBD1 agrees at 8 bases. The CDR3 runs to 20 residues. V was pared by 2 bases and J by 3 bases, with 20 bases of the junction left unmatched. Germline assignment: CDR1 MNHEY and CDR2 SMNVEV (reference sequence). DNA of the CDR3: TGTGCCAGCAGTTTAATCTCCCAAGGACAGGGTCGGTTTCCGGACACTGAAGCTTTCTTT. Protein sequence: CASSLISQGQGRFPDTEAFF.

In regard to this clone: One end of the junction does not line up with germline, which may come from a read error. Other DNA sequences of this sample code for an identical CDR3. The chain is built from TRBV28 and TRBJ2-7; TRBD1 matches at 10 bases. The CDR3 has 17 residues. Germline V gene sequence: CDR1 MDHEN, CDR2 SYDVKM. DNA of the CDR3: TGTGCCAGCAGTTCGTACGGATACCGGGACAGGGGCTACGAGCAGTACTTT. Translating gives CASSSYGYRDRGYEQYF.

The CDR3 spells CASRSQETQYF. CDR3 in DNA: TGTGCCAGCAGATCACAAGAGACCCAGTACTTC. This rearrangement joins TRBV6-5 to TRBJ2-5; D is ambiguous. This CDR3 region has 11 residues. V shed 6 bases and J shed 2 bases, with 4 bases lying between them. CDR1 is MNHEY and CDR2 is SVGAGI in the germline V gene.

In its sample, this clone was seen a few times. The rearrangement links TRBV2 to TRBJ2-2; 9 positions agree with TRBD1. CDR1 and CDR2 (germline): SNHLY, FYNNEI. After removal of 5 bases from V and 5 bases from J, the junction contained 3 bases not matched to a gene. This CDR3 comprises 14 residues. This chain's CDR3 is CASSRQGGTGELFF. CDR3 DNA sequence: TGTGCCAGCAGTCGACAGGGGGGGACCGGGGAGCTGTTTTTT. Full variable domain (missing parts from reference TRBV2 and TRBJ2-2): EPEVTQTPSHQVTQMGQEVILRCVPISNHLYFYWYRQILGQKVEFLVSFYNNEISEKSEIFDDQFSVERPDGSNFTLKIRSTKLEDSAMYFCASSRQGGTGELFFGEGSRLTVL.

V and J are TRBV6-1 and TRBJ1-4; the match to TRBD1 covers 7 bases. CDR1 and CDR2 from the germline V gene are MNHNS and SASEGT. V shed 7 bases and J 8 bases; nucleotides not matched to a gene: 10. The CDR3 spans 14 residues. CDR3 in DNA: TGTGCCAGCATCAAACAGGGGAGTTTAGAAAAACTGTTTTTT. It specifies CASIKQGSLEKLFF.

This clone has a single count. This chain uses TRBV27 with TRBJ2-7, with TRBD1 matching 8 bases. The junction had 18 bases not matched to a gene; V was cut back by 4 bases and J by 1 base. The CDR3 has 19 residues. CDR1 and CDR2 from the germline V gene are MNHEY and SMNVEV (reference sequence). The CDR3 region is CASSSTGVVWRGSSYEQYF. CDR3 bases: TGTGCCAGCAGTTCGACAGGGGTCGTGTGGCGGGGCTCTTCCTACGAGCAGTACTTC.

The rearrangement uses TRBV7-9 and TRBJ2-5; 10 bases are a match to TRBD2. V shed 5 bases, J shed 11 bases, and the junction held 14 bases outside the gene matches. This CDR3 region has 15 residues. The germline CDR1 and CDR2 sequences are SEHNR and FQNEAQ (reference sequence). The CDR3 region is CASSPGRLAGVEQYF. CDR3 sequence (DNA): TGTGCCAGCAGCCCCGGTAGACTAGCGGGTGTTGAGCAGTACTTC.

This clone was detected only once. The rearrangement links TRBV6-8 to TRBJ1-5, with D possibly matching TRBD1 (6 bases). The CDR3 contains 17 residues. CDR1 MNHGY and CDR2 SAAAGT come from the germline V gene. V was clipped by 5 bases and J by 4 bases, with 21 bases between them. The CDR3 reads CASSPLTPGVQNQPQHF. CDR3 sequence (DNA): TGTGCCAGCAGTCCCCTTACGCCAGGGGTGCAAAATCAGCCCCAGCATTTT.

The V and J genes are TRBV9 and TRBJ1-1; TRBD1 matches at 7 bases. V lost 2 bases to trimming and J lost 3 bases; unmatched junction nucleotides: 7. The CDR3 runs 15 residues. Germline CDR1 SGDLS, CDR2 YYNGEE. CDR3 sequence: CASSVEGAGDTEAFF. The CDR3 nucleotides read TGTGCCAGCAGCGTTGAGGGGGCCGGGGACACTGAAGCTTTCTTT.

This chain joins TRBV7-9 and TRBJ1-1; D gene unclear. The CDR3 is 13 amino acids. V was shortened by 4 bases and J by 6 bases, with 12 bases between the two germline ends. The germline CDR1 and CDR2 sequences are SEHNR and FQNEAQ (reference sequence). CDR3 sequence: CASSSPAGAEAFF. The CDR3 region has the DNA TGTGCCAGCAGCTCCCCGGCCGGGGCTGAAGCTTTCTTT.

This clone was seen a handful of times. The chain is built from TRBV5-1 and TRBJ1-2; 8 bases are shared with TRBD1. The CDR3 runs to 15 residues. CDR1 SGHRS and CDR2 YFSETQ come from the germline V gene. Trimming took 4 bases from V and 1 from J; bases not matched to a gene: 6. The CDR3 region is CASSGGTGLNYGYTF. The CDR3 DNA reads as TGCGCCAGCAGCGGGGGGACAGGCCTTAACTATGGCTACACCTTC.

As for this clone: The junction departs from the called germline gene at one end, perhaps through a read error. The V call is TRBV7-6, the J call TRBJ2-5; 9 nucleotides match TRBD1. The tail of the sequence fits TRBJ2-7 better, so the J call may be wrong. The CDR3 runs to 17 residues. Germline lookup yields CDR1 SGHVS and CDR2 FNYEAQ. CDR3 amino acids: CASSRYTSGTGSFEQYF. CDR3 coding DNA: TGTGCCAGCAGCCGATATACTTCCGGGACAGGGTCCTTCGAGCAGTACTTC.

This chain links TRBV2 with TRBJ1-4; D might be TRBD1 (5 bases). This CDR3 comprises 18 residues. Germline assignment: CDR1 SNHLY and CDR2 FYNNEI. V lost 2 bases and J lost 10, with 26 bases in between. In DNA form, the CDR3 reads TGTGCCAGCAGTGAAATGCCCCCTAGAGGCAGGGTAATTGGAAAACTGTTTTTT. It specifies CASSEMPPRGRVIGKLFF.

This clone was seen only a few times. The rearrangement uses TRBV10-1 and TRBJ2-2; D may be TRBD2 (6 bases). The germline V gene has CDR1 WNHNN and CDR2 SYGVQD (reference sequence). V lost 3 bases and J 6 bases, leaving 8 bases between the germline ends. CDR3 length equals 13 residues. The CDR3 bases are TGCGCCAGCAGTGATGGGGGGTCCGGGGAGCTGTTTTTT. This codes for CASSDGGSGELFF.

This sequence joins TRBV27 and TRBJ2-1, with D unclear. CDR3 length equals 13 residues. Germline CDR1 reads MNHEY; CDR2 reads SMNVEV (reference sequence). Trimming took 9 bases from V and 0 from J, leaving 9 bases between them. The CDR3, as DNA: TGTGCCAGACGCCCGAGCTCCTACAATGAGCAGTTCTTC. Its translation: CARRPSSYNEQFF.

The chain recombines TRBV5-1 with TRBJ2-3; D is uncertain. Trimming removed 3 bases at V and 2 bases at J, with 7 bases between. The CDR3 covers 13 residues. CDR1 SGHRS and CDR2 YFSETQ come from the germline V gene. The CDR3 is CASSSEPTDTQYF. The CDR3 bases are TGCGCCAGCAGCTCCGAGCCCACAGATACGCAGTATTTT.

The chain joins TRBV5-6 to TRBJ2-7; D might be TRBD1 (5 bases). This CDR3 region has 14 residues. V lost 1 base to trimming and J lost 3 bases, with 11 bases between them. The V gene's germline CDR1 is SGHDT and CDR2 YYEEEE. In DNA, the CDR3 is TGTGCCAGCAGCTTGTTCGAAGGGGACTACGAGCAGTACTTC. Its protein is CASSLFEGDYEQYF.

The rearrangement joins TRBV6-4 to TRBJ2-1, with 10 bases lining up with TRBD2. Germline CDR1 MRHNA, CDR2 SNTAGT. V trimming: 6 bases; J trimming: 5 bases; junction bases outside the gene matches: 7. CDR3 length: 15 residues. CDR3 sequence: CASSLIAGGNNEQFF. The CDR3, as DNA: TGTGCCAGCAGCCTCATAGCGGGAGGTAACAATGAGCAGTTCTTC.